These T cell receptor beta chains were read from a single sample in a study of Graves' ophthalmopathy and Graves' hyperthyroidism. TCRdb itself ran the multiplex PCR reads through MiXCR, one entry per CDR3 protein. The table lists 450,000 or so distinct CDR3 sequences, about an eighth of them singletons. Sequenced sample: blood. All receptors derive from a woman under 40 with Graves' ophthalmopathy. The conserved cysteine and the conserved F or W are not part of the CDR3 here.

CDR3 length,V gene,J gene,CDR3 protein
12,TRBV28,TRBJ1-5,ASGNRGSNQPQH
14,TRBV14,TRBJ2-7,ASSQDSDAWAYEQY
12,TRBV28,TRBJ2-7,ASSLTAPTYEQY
15,TRBV11-1,TRBJ1-3,ASSTRQLVSSGNTIY
12,TRBV13,TRBJ2-6,ASSLYLGANVLT
13,TRBV6-1,TRBJ1-1,ASTPRDRTNTEAF
11,TRBV20-1,TRBJ2-3,SARDRGGDTQY
15,TRBV27,TRBJ2-5,ASSLARLAGGQETQY
14,TRBV12-3/TRBV12-4,TRBJ1-2,ASSLHRAGGNYGYT
12,TRBV5-5,TRBJ1-2,ASSTGTDNYGYT
12,TRBV27,TRBJ2-7,ASRIAPGTYEQY
11,TRBV5-1,TRBJ1-1,ASSTGQGAIAF
12,TRBV5-5,TRBJ2-5,ASSFLAAQETQY
13,TRBV19,TRBJ2-2,ASRRGTRDTGELF
10,TRBV5-5,TRBJ1-1,ASSLEEPEAF
13,TRBV27,TRBJ1-5,ASSSRLNSNQPQH
12,TRBV6-1,TRBJ2-4,ASNRGEAKNIQY
14,TRBV7-3,TRBJ2-2,ASSLNFPGTTGELF
12,TRBV5-1,TRBJ2-7,ASSLPGVGYEQY
12,TRBV2,TRBJ1-1,ASSQGIGYTEAF
15,TRBV6-5,TRBJ2-4,ASSYGRGLGAKNIKY
11,TRBV30,TRBJ1-2,AWTTDRHYGYT
15,TRBV5-1,TRBJ2-5,ASRTSGHPGGQETQY
14,TRBV6-1,TRBJ2-2,ASSPRTGSNTGELF
15,TRBV6-9,TRBJ1-5,ASTREQGAGGNQPQH
12,TRBV27,TRBJ1-1,ASSWGVGNTEAF
11,TRBV12-5,TRBJ1-5,ASGLPGDQPQH
12,TRBV4-1,TRBJ2-7,ASSQEGQGYEQY
13,TRBV7-2,TRBJ2-5,ASSRRGLAALSQY
11,TRBV13,TRBJ2-7,ASSLYLSYEQY
10,TRBV5-6,TRBJ1-2,ASRKDQGGYT
11,TRBV12-3/TRBV12-4,TRBJ1-2,ASSLQGRGGYT
14,TRBV3-1,TRBJ2-7,ASSQRTGQGPYEQY
14,TRBV6-1,TRBJ2-2,ASSELAGGGTGELF
12,TRBV12-3/TRBV12-4,TRBJ1-1,ASSLEGADDEAF
10,TRBV20-1,TRBJ2-5,SAGPTQETQY
11,TRBV12-3/TRBV12-4,TRBJ2-2,ASRSDLTGELF
13,TRBV28,TRBJ2-7,ASRSGGPASYEQY
14,TRBV30,TRBJ2-5,AWKLRIPSHQETQY
12,TRBV10-3,TRBJ2-5,AISEGGGGETQY
11,TRBV27,TRBJ2-2,ASRLGGTGELF
11,TRBV20-1,TRBJ1-5,SASSRAVQPQH
11,TRBV4-1,TRBJ2-7,ASSQDYLGEQY
14,TRBV6-2/TRBV6-3,TRBJ2-5,ASSWTTGEITKTQY
10,TRBV5-1,TRBJ2-2,ASLERTGELF
13,TRBV5-6,TRBJ2-5,ASSWTSGNQETQY
14,TRBV6-5,TRBJ1-6,ASSYDWTGSTSPLH
13,TRBV28,TRBJ2-2,ASSLLGGNTGELF
13,TRBV2,TRBJ1-6,ASRGGAGYNSPLH
12,TRBV20-1,TRBJ2-5,SAGDRGLGETQY
15,TRBV6-5,TRBJ2-4,ASSSGTSSFAKNIQY
14,TRBV27,TRBJ2-4,ASSLSLAGGPGIQY